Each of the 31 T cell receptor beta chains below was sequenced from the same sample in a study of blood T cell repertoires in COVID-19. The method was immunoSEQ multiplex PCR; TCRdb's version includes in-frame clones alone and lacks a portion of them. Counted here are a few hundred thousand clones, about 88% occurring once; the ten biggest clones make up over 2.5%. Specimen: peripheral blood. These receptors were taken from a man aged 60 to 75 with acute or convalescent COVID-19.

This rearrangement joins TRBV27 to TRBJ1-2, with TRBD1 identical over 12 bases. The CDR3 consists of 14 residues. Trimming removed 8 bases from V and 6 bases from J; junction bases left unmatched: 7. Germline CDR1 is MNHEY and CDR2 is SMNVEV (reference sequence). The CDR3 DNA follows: TGTGCCAGCCGGGACAGGGGGCGCACGGATGGCTACACCTTC. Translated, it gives CASRDRGRTDGYTF.

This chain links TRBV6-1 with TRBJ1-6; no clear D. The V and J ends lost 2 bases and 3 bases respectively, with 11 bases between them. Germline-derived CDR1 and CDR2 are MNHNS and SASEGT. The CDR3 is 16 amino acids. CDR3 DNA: TGTGCCAGCAGTGAACGGCAGGTAGTCTATAATTCACCCCTCCACTTT. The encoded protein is CASSERQVVYNSPLHF.

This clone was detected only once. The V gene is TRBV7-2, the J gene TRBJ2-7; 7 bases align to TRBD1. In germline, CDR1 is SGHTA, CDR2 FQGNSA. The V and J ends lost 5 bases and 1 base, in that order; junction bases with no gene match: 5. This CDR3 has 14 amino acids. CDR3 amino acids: CASSADRRSYEQYF. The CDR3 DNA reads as TGTGCCAGCAGCGCGGACAGGCGGTCCTACGAGCAGTACTTC.

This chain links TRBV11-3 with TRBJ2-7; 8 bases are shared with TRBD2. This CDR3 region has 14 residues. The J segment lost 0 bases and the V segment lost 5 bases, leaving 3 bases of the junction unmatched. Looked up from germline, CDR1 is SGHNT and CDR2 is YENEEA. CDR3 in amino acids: CASSRAGASYEQYF. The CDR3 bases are TGTGCCAGCAGCCGAGCGGGGGCCTCCTACGAGCAGTACTTC.

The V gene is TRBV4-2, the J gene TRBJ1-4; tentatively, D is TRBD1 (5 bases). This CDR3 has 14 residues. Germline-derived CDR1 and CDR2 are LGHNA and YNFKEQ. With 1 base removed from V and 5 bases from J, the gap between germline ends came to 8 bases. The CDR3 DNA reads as TGTGCCAGCAGCCAAGGGCAGGGAAATGAAAAACTGTTTTTT. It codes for CASSQGQGNEKLFF.

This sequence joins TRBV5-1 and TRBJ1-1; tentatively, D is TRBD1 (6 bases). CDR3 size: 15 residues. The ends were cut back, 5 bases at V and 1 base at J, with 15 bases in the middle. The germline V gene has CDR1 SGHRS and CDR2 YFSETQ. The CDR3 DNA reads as TGCGCCAGCAGTCTAACGCTGACAGGGAACACTGAAGCTTTCTTT. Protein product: CASSLTLTGNTEAFF.

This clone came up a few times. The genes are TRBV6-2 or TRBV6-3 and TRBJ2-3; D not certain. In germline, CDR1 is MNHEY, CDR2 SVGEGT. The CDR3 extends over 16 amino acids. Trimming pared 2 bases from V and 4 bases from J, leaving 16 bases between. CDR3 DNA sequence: TGTGCCAGCAGTTACCCGGTGGGCCAACCCTCAGATACGCAGTATTTT. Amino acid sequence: CASSYPVGQPSDTQYF.

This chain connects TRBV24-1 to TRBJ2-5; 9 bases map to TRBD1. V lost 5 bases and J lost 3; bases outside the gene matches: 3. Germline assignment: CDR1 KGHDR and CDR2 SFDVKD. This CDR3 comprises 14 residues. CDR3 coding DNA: TGTGCCACCAGTGCCCGGGACAGGGAAGAGACCCAGTACTTC. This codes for CATSARDREETQYF.

CDR3 coding DNA: TGTGCCAGCAGCTTGGGGCGCGGGGGGGCTCCCGGGGAGCTGTTTTTT. It encodes CASSLGRGGAPGELFF. V gene TRBV5-4 combines with J gene TRBJ2-2, with 9 bases aligning to TRBD2. The CDR3 runs 16 residues. Unmatched junction bases numbered 6, after V lost 0 bases and J lost 6 bases. Germline lookup yields CDR1 SGHNT and CDR2 YYREEE (reference sequence).

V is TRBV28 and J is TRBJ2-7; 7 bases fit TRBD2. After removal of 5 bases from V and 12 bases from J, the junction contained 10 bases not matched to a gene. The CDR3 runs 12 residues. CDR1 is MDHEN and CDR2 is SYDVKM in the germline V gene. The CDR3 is CASSLLRGVRYF. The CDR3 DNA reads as TGTGCCAGCAGTCTCTTACGGGGGGTGAGGTACTTC.

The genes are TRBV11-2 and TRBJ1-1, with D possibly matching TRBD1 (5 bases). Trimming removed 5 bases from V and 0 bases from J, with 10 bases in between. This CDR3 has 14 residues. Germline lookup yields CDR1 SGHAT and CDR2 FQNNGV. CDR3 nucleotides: TGTGCCAGCAGCGCGGGACCCTTGAACACTGAAGCTTTCTTT. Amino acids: CASSAGPLNTEAFF.

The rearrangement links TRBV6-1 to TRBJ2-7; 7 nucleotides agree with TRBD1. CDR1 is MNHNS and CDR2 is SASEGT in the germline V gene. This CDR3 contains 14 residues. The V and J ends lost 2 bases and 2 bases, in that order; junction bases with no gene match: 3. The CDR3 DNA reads TGTGCCAGCAGTGAAAGACAGGGAACCTACGAGCAGTACTTC. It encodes CASSERQGTYEQYF.

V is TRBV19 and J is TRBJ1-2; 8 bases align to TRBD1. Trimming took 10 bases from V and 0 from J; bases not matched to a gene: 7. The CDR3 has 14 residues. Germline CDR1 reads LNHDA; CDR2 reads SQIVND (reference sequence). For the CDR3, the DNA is TGTGCCACCGCCCCGGGACAGGCTAACTATGGCTACACCTTC. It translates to CATAPGQANYGYTF. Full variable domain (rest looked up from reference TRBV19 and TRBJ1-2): DGGITQSPKYLFRKEGQNVTLSCEQNLNHDAMYWYRQDPGQGLRLIYYSQIVNDFQKGDIAEGYSVSREKKESFPLTVTSAQKNPTAFYLCATAPGQANYGYTFGSGTRLTVV.

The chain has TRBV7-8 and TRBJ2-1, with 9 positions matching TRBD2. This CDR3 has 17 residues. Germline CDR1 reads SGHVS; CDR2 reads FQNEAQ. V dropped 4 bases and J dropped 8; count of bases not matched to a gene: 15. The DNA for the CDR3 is TGTGCCAGCAGCTACCCCTCCTCGGACCAGCGGGGGGATGAGCAGTTCTTC. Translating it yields CASSYPSSDQRGDEQFF.

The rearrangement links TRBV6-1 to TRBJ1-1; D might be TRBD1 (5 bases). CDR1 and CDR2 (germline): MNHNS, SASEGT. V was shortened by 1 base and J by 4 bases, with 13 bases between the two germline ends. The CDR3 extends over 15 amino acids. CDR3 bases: TGTGCCAGCAGTGAAGAACCAGGGTGGGTCACTGAAGCTTTCTTT. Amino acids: CASSEEPGWVTEAFF.

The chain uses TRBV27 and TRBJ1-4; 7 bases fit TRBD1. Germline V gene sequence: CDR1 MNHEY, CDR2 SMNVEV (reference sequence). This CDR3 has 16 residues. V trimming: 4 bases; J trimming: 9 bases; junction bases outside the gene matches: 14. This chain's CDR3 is CASSSLGQPGLKKLFF. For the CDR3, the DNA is TGTGCCAGCAGTTCCTTGGGACAGCCGGGCCTAAAAAAACTGTTTTTT.

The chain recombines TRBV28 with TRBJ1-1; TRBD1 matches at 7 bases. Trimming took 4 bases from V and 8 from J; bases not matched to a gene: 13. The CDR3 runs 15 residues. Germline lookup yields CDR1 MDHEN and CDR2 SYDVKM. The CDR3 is CASSSLTGPGLEAFF. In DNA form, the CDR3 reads TGTGCCAGCAGTTCCTTGACAGGGCCTGGCTTGGAAGCTTTCTTT.

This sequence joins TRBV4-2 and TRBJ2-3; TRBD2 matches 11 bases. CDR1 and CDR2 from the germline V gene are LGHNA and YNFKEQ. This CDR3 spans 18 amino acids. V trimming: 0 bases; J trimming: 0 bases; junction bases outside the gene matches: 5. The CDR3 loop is CASSQDASGGPSTDTQYF. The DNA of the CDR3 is TGTGCCAGCAGCCAAGACGCTAGCGGGGGGCCGAGCACAGATACGCAGTATTTT.

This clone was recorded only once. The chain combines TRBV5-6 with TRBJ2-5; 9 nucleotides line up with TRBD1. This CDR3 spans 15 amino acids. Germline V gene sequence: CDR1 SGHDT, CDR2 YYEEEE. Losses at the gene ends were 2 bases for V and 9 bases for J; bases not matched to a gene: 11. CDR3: CASSLFRDRVGPQYF. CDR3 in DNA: TGTGCCAGCAGCTTATTCCGGGACAGGGTCGGACCCCAGTACTTC. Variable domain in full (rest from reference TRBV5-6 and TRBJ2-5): DAGVTQSPTHLIKTRGQQVTLRCSPKSGHDTVSWYQQALGQGPQFIFQYYEEEERQRGNFPDRFSGHQFPNYSSELNVNALLLGDSALYLCASSLFRDRVGPQYFGPGTRLLVL.

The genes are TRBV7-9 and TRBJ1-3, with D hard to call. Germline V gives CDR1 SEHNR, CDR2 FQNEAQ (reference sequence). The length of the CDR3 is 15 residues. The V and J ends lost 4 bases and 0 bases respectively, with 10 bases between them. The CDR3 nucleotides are TGTGCCAGCAGCTCTTGGGAGAGCTCTGGAAACACCATATATTTT. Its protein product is CASSSWESSGNTIYF.

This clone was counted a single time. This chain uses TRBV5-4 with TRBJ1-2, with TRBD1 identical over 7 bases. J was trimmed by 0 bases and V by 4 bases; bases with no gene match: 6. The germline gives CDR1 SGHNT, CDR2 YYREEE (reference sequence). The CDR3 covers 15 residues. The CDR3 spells CASSPQGEANYGYTF. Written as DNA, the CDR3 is TGTGCCAGCAGCCCTCAGGGGGAAGCTAACTATGGCTACACCTTC.

The CDR3 sequence is CAWRGGLGETQYF. The CDR3 DNA follows: TGTGCCTGGAGGGGGGGACTGGGGGAGACCCAGTACTTC. The chain is built from TRBV30 and TRBJ2-5; a possible D gene is TRBD2 (6 bases). V was clipped by 3 bases and J by 5 bases, with 13 bases between them. The CDR3 length is 13 residues. Germline V gene data show CDR1 as GTSNPN and CDR2 as SVGIG (reference sequence).

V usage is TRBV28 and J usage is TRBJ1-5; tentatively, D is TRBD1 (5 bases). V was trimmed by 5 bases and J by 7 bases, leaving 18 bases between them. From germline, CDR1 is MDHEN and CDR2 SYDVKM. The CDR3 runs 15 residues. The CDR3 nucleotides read TGTGCCAGCAGTAAACCCGGTAGGGGTGACCAGCCCCAGCATTTT. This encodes CASSKPGRGDQPQHF.

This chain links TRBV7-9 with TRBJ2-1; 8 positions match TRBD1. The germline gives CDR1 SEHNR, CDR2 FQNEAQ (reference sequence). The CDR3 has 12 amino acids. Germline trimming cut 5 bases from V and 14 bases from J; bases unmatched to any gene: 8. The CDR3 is CASSPKTGVEFF. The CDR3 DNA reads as TGTGCCAGCAGCCCCAAGACAGGGGTGGAGTTCTTC.

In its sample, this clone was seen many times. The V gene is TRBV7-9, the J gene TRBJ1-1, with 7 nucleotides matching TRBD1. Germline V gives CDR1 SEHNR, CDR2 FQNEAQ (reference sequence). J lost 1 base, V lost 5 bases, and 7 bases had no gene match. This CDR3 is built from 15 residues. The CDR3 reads CASSRAAGGNTEAFF. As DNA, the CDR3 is TGTGCCAGCAGCCGAGCCGCAGGGGGGAACACTGAAGCTTTCTTT.

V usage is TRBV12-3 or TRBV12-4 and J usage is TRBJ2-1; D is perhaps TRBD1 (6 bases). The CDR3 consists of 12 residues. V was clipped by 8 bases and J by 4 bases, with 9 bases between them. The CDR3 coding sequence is TGTGCCAGCGGGGGCCCGTACAATGAGCAGTTCTTC. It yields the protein CASGGPYNEQFF.

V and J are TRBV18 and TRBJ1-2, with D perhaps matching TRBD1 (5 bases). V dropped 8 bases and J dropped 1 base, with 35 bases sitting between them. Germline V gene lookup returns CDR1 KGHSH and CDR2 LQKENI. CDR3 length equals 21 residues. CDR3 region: CASAPTSPGIWQAISNYGYTF. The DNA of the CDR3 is TGTGCCAGCGCCCCTACCTCACCAGGGATCTGGCAGGCCATAAGTAACTATGGCTACACCTTC.

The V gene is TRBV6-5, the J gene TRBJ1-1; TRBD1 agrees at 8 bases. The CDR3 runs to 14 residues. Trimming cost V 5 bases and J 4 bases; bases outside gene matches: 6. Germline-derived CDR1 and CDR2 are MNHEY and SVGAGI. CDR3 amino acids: CASSKDRVVTEAFF. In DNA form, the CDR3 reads TGTGCCAGCAGTAAGGACAGGGTTGTCACTGAAGCTTTCTTT.

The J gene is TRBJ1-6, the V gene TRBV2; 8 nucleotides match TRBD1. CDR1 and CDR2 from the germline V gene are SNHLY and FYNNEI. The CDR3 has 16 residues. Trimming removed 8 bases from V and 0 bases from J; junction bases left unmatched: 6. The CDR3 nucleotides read TGTGCCAGCGGGAAAGACAGGGGCTCCTATAATTCACCCCTCCACTTT. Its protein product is CASGKDRGSYNSPLHF.

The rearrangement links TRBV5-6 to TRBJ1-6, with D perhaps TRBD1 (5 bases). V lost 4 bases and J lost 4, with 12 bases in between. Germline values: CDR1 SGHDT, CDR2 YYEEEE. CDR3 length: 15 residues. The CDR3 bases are TGTGCCAGCAGCCGATCACGGGGGTATAATTCACCCCTCCACTTT. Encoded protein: CASSRSRGYNSPLHF. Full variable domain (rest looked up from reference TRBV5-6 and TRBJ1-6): DAGVTQSPTHLIKTRGQQVTLRCSPKSGHDTVSWYQQALGQGPQFIFQYYEEEERQRGNFPDRFSGHQFPNYSSELNVNALLLGDSALYLCASSRSRGYNSPLHFGNGTRLTVT.

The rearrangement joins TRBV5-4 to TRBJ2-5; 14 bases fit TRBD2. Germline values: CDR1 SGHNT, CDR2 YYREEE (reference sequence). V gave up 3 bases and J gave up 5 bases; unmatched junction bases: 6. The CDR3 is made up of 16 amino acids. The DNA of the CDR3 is TGTGCCAGCAGCTCGGGACTAGCGGGGGATTGGGAGACCCAGTACTTC. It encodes CASSSGLAGDWETQYF.